These 5 T cell receptor beta chains came from one sample sequenced in a study of molecular identifiers for immune sequencing clone quantification. TCRdb reprocessed the PCR reads via MiXCR and lists one record per CDR3 protein. The table lists tens of thousands of distinct CDR3 sequences, over 15% of them singletons, with 0.85% in the top ten. Sequences were obtained from naive CD8+ T cells from blood, with Jurkat cell RNA spiked in. Sample subset: FACS-sorted CD8+CD4-CCR7+CD45RA+ naive T cells. These TCRs come from a human donor in good health. Some libraries in this study had Jurkat cell RNA spiked in.

The sample holds a few counts of this clonotype. DNA of the CDR3: TGTGCCAGCAGTTTGTTTTCCGGGGGCGGGAATGAGCAGTTCTTC. Protein product: CASSLFSGGGNEQFF. V usage is TRBV12-3 or TRBV12-4 and J usage is TRBJ2-1, with D perhaps being TRBD1 or TRBD2 (6 bases each). The CDR3 is 15 residues long. Trimming took off 3 bases at V and 7 bases at J, with 16 bases between the two ends.

This clonotype was observed many times. The rearrangement links TRBV2 to TRBJ2-7; D call uncertain. CDR3 size: 13 residues. Germline V gives CDR1 SNHLY, CDR2 FYNNEI. Trimming stripped 8 bases from V and 0 bases from J, with 11 bases between. CDR3 sequence reads: CASERRSSYEQYF. In DNA form, the CDR3 reads TGTGCCAGCGAAAGGCGGAGCTCCTACGAGCAGTACTTC.

This clonotype was detected a few times. The chain couples TRBV7-9 to TRBJ1-2; D remains ambiguous. Between the trimmed V and J ends, which lost 4 bases and 3 bases, there was a span of 9 bases. This CDR3 is built from 13 residues. CDR1 is SEHNR and CDR2 is FQNEAQ in the germline V gene (reference sequence). The CDR3 nucleotides read TGTGCCAGCAGCTCCGAGACGGACTATGGCTACACCTTC. Amino acid sequence: CASSSETDYGYTF.

The table lists this clonotype with many counts. This chain uses TRBV2 with TRBJ2-3; TRBD2 might be the D (5 bases). From germline, CDR1 is SNHLY and CDR2 FYNNEI. V was shortened by 4 bases and J by 2 bases, with 19 bases between the two germline ends. The CDR3 spans 17 residues. CDR3 sequence reads: CASSGAVSSFFTDTQYF. CDR3 in DNA: TGTGCCAGCAGTGGGGCGGTGTCTAGCTTTTTCACAGATACGCAGTATTTT.

A word on this clonotype: A much more abundant neighbour one base away suggests this may be a read error. It is likely a read error, because the conserved phenylalanine at the end of the CDR3 is missing. The J gene is TRBJ2-3, the V gene TRBV9; 12 bases agree with TRBD1. V lost 0 bases and J lost 1; bases outside the gene matches: 3. The CDR3 is 17 amino acids. From germline, CDR1 is SGDLS and CDR2 YYNGEE. CDR3 coding DNA: TGTGCCAGCAGCGTAGAGGGACAGGGGGCCCGCACAGATACGCAGTATTCT. The encoded protein is CASSVEGQGARTDTQYS.